These 19 T cell receptor beta chains share one sample of origin, sequenced in a study of blood T cell repertoires in COVID-19. TCRdb keeps only in-frame clones here, not all; method: immunoSEQ multiplex PCR. The table shows 150,000 or so clones, with roughly 86% occurring only once. The specimen was peripheral blood. The origin of the receptors is a human donor with acute or convalescent COVID-19. The donor label of this sample is uncertain.

This clone was picked up a small number of times. This chain uses TRBV2 with TRBJ1-1; D ambiguous. CDR3 length: 15 residues. Germline CDR1 reads SNHLY; CDR2 reads FYNNEI. The germline V and J ends were trimmed by 4 bases and 1 base, with 13 bases remaining between them. The CDR3 bases are TGTGCCAGCAGTGCAGAGCAGCGCCCGAACACTGAAGCTTTCTTT. This translates into CASSAEQRPNTEAFF.

The J gene is TRBJ1-5, the V gene TRBV19; no clear D gene. The CDR3 is made up of 16 amino acids. V was pared by 7 bases and J by 3 bases, with 19 bases between. The germline V gene has CDR1 LNHDA and CDR2 SQIVND (reference sequence). The CDR3 region is CASTSGTGSSNQPQHF. The CDR3 DNA sequence: TGTGCCAGTACCTCCGGCACGGGATCGTCCAATCAGCCCCAGCATTTT. The full variable domain, rest sourced from reference TRBV19 and TRBJ1-5, is DGGITQSPKYLFRKEGQNVTLSCEQNLNHDAMYWYRQDPGQGLRLIYYSQIVNDFQKGDIAEGYSVSREKKESFPLTVTSAQKNPTAFYLCASTSGTGSSNQPQHFGDGTRLSIL.

This rearrangement joins TRBV12-3 or TRBV12-4 to TRBJ1-2; D is unclear. The CDR3 is 12 residues long. V dropped 5 bases and J dropped 7 bases, with 11 bases sitting between them. Here the CDR3 reads CASSNGERGYTF. Written as DNA, the CDR3 is TGTGCCAGCAGTAATGGGGAGCGTGGCTACACCTTC.

The chain joins TRBV7-2 to TRBJ1-4; no clear D gene. The length of the CDR3 is 13 residues. Germline CDR1 is SGHTA and CDR2 is FQGNSA. The V and J ends lost 1 base and 8 bases respectively, with 8 bases between them. CDR3 bases: TGTGCCAGCAGCTTAGGAGGGAACGAAAAACTGTTTTTT. It specifies CASSLGGNEKLFF.

This sequence joins TRBV5-1 and TRBJ2-5; D remains ambiguous. The CDR3 has 15 residues. With 7 bases removed from V and 2 bases from J, the gap between germline ends came to 18 bases. Germline V CDR1 and CDR2: SGHRS, YFSETQ. The CDR3 nucleotides are TGCGCCAGCCTCCGCGGCGAGGCAGCACAAGAGACCCAGTACTTC. It translates to CASLRGEAAQETQYF.

The V call is TRBV7-2, the J call TRBJ1-1; no definite D call. The CDR3 is made up of 13 amino acids. V shed 3 bases and J shed 1 base, with 6 bases lying between them. Germline CDR1 reads SGHTA; CDR2 reads FQGNSA. Written as DNA, the CDR3 is TGTGCCAGCAGCTTCGCGGGGAACACTGAAGCTTTCTTT. Residues: CASSFAGNTEAFF.

The chain employs TRBV6-5 and TRBJ1-1; D possibly corresponds to TRBD1 (6 bases). CDR1 MNHEY and CDR2 SVGAGI come from the germline V gene. The CDR3 consists of 14 residues. Trimming removed 2 bases from V and 4 bases from J, with 11 bases in between. The CDR3 nucleotides are TGTGCCAGCAGTTACACGCAGGGGATCACTGAAGCTTTCTTT. Protein: CASSYTQGITEAFF.

V is TRBV7-6 and J is TRBJ1-1; D ambiguous. The CDR3 contains 14 residues. V was clipped by 5 bases and J by 6 bases, with 16 bases between them. Germline V gene lookup returns CDR1 SGHVS and CDR2 FNYEAQ. DNA of the CDR3: TGTGCCAGCAGCCCATTATTCGGAGGGTCTGAAGCTTTCTTT. It is translated as CASSPLFGGSEAFF. Variable domain in full (rest from reference TRBV7-6 and TRBJ1-1): GAGVSQSPRYKVTKRGQDVALRCDPISGHVSLYWYRQALGQGPEFLTYFNYEAQQDKSGLPNDRFSAERPEGSISTLTIQRTEQRDSAMYRCASSPLFGGSEAFFGQGTRLTVV.

V and J are TRBV7-9 and TRBJ1-1; perhaps TRBD1 as D (5 bases). This CDR3 is built from 13 residues. Trimming shortened V by 6 bases and J by 5 bases, and 13 bases separated the two germline ends. Germline V gives CDR1 SEHNR, CDR2 FQNEAQ (reference sequence). CDR3 amino acids: CASSPPGWTEAFF. The DNA for the CDR3 is TGTGCCAGCAGTCCCCCAGGGTGGACTGAAGCTTTCTTT.

This chain joins TRBV11-2 and TRBJ1-1; no definite D call. The CDR3 totals 14 residues. With 5 bases removed from V and 9 bases from J, the gap between germline ends came to 19 bases. Looked up from germline, CDR1 is SGHAT and CDR2 is FQNNGV. The CDR3 is CASSGRENFEKAFF. As DNA, the CDR3 is TGTGCCAGCAGCGGCCGGGAGAATTTCGAGAAAGCTTTCTTT.

The chain has TRBV20-1 and TRBJ2-2, with TRBD1 matching 8 bases. This CDR3 region has 17 residues. CDR1 and CDR2 (germline): DFQATT, SNEGSKA (reference sequence). The V segment lost 3 bases and the J segment 5 bases; nucleotides outside the gene matches: 14. CDR3 nucleotides: TGCAGTGCTAGTCTAGCCACTTCGTACAGGGGGACCGGGGAGCTGTTTTTT. It codes for CSASLATSYRGTGELFF.

Details on this clone: This sample includes further DNA sequences coding for the same CDR3. This rearrangement joins TRBV25-1 to TRBJ1-2; 10 bases fit TRBD1. Unmatched junction bases numbered 4, after V lost 2 bases and J lost 4 bases. The V gene's germline CDR1 is MGHDK and CDR2 SYGVNS. This CDR3 is built from 15 residues. CDR3 sequence (DNA): TGTGCCAGCAGTGAAGGACAGGGGGGAGTCTATGGCTACACCTTC. Protein product: CASSEGQGGVYGYTF.

V gene TRBV20-1 combines with J gene TRBJ2-7; D remains unclear. Germline lookup yields CDR1 DFQATT and CDR2 SNEGSKA (reference sequence). V was cut by 2 bases and J by 2 bases, with 4 bases left in between. CDR3 length: 11 amino acids. The CDR3 DNA reads TGCAGTGCTAGACTCCCCTACGAGCAGTACTTC. Protein: CSARLPYEQYF.

V is TRBV19 and J is TRBJ1-2; a weak D match, TRBD1 (5 bases). CDR1 and CDR2 (germline): LNHDA, SQIVND (reference sequence). Trimming left V 7 bases short and J 2 bases short, with 11 bases between. CDR3 length: 13 residues. In nucleotides, the CDR3 is TGTGCCAGTACCGAGACAGCGAACTATGGCTACACCTTC. Encoded protein: CASTETANYGYTF.

CDR3 loop: CAWGRTGSDTEAFF. The CDR3 bases are TGTGCCTGGGGGAGGACAGGGTCAGACACTGAAGCTTTCTTT. The chain combines TRBV30 with TRBJ1-1; the match to TRBD1 covers 8 bases. Germline-derived CDR1 and CDR2 are GTSNPN and SVGIG (reference sequence). This CDR3 spans 14 amino acids. V lost 5 bases to trimming and J lost 3 bases; unmatched junction nucleotides: 8.

This clone was recorded a few times. The V and J genes are TRBV21-1 and TRBJ1-4. TRBV21-1 is assigned pseudogene status. The CDR3 extends over 15 amino acids. In DNA form, the CDR3 reads TGTGCCAGCAGCAAAGATGTTTCCCTCGGGGAAAAACTGTTTTTT. Translated: CASSKDVSLGEKLFF.

The chain carries TRBV19 and TRBJ1-5; 8 positions agree with TRBD1. Trimming cost V 6 bases and J 1 base; bases outside gene matches: 8. The CDR3 runs 16 residues. Germline assignment: CDR1 LNHDA and CDR2 SQIVND (reference sequence). The CDR3 sequence is CASRLQGARSNQPQHF. The CDR3 coding sequence is TGTGCCAGTAGGCTTCAGGGGGCTAGGAGCAATCAGCCCCAGCATTTT.

The gene calls are TRBV10-1 and TRBJ2-7; the D is unclear. There are 14 residues in the CDR3. The V end lost 0 bases, the J end lost 3 bases, and 9 bases lay between the germline ends. Germline CDR1 WNHNN, CDR2 SYGVQD (reference sequence). CDR3 nucleotide sequence: TGCGCCAGCAGTGAGTCGATGGCCGACTACGAGCAGTACTTC. It codes for CASSESMADYEQYF.

The chain is built from TRBV29-1 and TRBJ2-7, with D possibly matching TRBD2 (7 bases). This CDR3 has 13 residues. Germline V gene data show CDR1 as SQVTM and CDR2 as ANQGSEA. With 3 bases removed from V and 3 bases from J, the gap between germline ends came to 12 bases. The CDR3 spells CSVENREGYEQYF. In DNA form, the CDR3 reads TGCAGCGTTGAGAACAGGGAGGGCTACGAGCAGTACTTC.